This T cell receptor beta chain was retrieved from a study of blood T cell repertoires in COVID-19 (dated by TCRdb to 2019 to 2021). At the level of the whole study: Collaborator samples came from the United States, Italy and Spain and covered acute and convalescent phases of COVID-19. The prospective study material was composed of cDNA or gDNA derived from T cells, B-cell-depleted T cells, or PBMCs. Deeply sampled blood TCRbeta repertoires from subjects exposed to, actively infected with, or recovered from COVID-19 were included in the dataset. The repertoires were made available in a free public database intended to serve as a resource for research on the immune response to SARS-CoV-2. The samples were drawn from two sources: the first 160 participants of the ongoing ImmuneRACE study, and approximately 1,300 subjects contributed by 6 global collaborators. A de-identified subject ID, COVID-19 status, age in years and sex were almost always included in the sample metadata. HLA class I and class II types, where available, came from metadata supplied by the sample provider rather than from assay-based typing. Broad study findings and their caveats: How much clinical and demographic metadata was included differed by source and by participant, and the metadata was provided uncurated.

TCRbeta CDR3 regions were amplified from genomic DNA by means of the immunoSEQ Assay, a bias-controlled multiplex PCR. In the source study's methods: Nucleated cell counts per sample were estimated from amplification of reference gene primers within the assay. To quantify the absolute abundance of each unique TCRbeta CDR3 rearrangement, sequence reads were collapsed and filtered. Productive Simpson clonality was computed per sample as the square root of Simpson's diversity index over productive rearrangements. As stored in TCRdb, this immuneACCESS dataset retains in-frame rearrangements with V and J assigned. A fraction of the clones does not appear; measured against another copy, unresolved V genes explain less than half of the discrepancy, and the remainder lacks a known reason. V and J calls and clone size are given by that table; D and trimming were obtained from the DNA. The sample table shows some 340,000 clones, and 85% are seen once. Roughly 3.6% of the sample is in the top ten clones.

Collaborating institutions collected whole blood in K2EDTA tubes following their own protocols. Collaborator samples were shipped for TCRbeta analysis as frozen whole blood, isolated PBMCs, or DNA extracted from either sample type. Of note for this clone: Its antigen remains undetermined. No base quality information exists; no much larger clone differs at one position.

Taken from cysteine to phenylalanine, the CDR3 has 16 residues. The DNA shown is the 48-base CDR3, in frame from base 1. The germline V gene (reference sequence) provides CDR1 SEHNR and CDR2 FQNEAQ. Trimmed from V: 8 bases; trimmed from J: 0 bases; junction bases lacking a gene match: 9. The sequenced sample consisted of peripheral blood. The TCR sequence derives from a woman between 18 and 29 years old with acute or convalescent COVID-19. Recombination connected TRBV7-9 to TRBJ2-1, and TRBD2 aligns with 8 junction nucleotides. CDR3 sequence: CASGPTSARSYNEQFF. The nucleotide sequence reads TGTGCCAGCGGACCGACTAGCGCACGCTCCTACAATGAGCAGTTCTTC.